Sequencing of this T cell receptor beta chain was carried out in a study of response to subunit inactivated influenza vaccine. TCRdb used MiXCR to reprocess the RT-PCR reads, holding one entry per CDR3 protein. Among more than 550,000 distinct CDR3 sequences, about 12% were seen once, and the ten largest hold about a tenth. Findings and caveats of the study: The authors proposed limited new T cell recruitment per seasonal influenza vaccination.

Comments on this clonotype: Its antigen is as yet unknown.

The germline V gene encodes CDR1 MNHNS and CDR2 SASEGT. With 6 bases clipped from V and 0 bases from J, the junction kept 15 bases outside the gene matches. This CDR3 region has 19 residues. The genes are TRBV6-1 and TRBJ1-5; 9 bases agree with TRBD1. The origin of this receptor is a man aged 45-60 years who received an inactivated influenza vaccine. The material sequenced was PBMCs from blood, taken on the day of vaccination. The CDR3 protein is CASRETGTGTVYSNQPQHF. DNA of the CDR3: TGTGCCAGCAGAGAGACCGGGACAGGGACCGTATATAGCAATCAGCCCCAGCATTTT.